The present entry profiles one TCR beta chain with its context. What it recognizes is unknown. This record belongs to a study of blood T cells in healthy people across ages. It was with a sample-barcoded 5' primer and a J-beta primer mix that a second PCR of about 6 to 12 cycles was run. TCRdb reprocessed the 5' RACE reads with MiXCR, giving one entry per CDR3 protein. There are 800,000 to 950,000 distinct CDR3 sequences in the sample; 29% occur only once, and roughly a tenth lies in the top ten. Study-level points and caveats: The recorded TCR beta diversity per million T cells decreased in a roughly linear manner with age. Donor CMV status, an unknown factor, possibly confounded changes in expanded clonotypes.

These data were also reused for a study on T cells of mothers and their children. Per that paper: Donation came from three healthy Caucasian mothers together with their six children.

Sequencing was done on a sample of blood. The sequence derives from a woman aged 40 to 50 in good health.

The CDR3 sequence is CASSRSPGQGGNEQFF. CDR3 bases: TGTGCCAGCAGCCGGAGTCCGGGACAGGGCGGCAATGAGCAGTTCTTC. The V call is TRBV3-1, the J call TRBJ2-1, with TRBD1 matching over 9 bases. V lost 4 bases, J lost 6 bases, and 10 bases stayed unmatched. Germline V gene lookup returns CDR1 LGHDT and CDR2 YNNKEL (reference sequence). This CDR3 contains 16 residues.